Shown below are 28 T cell receptor beta chains from a single sample sequenced in a study of OX40 agonist ivuxolimab in advanced cancers. Libraries were prepared by immunoSEQ multiplex PCR; TCRdb keeps only in-frame clonotypes and omits some of them. The data show 82,000 or so clones, 80% to 95% seen once. The sequenced sample was CD4+ or CD8+ T cells sorted from blood, obtained in a trial of the OX40 agonist ivuxolimab. The receptors come from an adult with an advanced solid tumor such as melanoma, head and neck, liver or kidney cancer.

The V call is TRBV21-1, the J call TRBJ1-6; the table's TRBD1 call for D was not verified on the DNA. TRBV21-1 is deemed a pseudogene. The CDR3 length is 19 residues. CDR3 coding DNA: TGTGCCAGCAGCAAATGGGACAGGGCCTTAAGCTCCTATAATTCACCCCTCCACTTT. This sequence encodes CASSKWDRALSSYNSPLHF.

This chain connects TRBV5-1 to TRBJ2-5; 12 bases align to TRBD2. The end of the DNA is better explained by TRBJ2-7, so the J call may be wrong. This CDR3 spans 14 amino acids. Germline CDR1 SGHRS, CDR2 YFSETQ. This CDR3 is CASSPSGRAYEQYF. The CDR3, as DNA: TGCGCCAGCAGCCCTAGCGGGAGGGCCTACGAGCAGTACTTC.

The chain is built from TRBV6-1 and TRBJ1-6; 8 positions match TRBD1. Germline lookup yields CDR1 MNHNS and CDR2 SASEGT. The CDR3 loop spans 16 amino acids. The V gene end was trimmed by 3 bases and the J gene end by 8 bases; junction bases not matched to a gene: 9. Written as DNA, the CDR3 is TGTGCCAGCAGTGACCTGCAGGGGGCGGGTGATTCACCCCTCCACTTT. Its translation is CASSDLQGAGDSPLHF.

The chain couples TRBV5-1 to TRBJ2-5; a possible D gene is TRBD2 (7 bases). Trimming took off 3 bases at V and 3 bases at J, with 21 bases between the two ends. The CDR3 loop spans 17 amino acids. The germline V gene encodes CDR1 SGHRS and CDR2 YFSETQ. The CDR3 protein is CASSSHGGGGAKETQYF. The CDR3 bases are TGCGCCAGCAGCTCCCATGGGGGAGGGGGAGCTAAAGAGACCCAGTACTTC.

The chain employs TRBV7-9 and TRBJ1-4; 10 bases match TRBD1. J was trimmed by 8 bases and V by 5 bases; bases with no gene match: 8. Germline V lookup: CDR1 SEHNR, CDR2 FQNEAQ (reference sequence). This CDR3 is 15 amino acids long. CDR3 bases: TGTGCCAGCAGCCCGGACAGGGGGTGGGGAGAAAAACTGTTTTTT. It is translated as CASSPDRGWGEKLFF.

This chain connects TRBV7-3 to TRBJ2-7; a possible D gene is TRBD2 (6 bases). The germline V gene has CDR1 SGHTA and CDR2 FQGTGA. V shed 5 bases and J shed 4 bases, with 18 bases lying between them. The CDR3 sequence is 15 residues long. CDR3 residues: CASSAGTQSGYEQYF. The CDR3 DNA follows: TGTGCCAGCAGCGCCGGGACTCAGAGCGGGTACGAGCAGTACTTC. Full variable domain (missing parts from reference TRBV7-3 and TRBJ2-7): GAGVSQTPSNKVTEKGKYVELRCDPISGHTALYWYRQSLGQGPEFLIYFQGTGAADDSGLPNDRFFAVRPEGSVSTLKIQRTERGDSAVYLCASSAGTQSGYEQYFGPGTRLTVT.

The V call is TRBV6-1, the J call TRBJ2-5; TRBD2 is a possible D gene (6 bases). Trimming stripped 2 bases from V and 1 base from J, with 14 bases between. The CDR3 covers 16 residues. CDR1 is MNHNS, CDR2 SASEGT, per germline. CDR3 residues: CASSEWGGAVQETQYF. DNA for the CDR3: TGTGCCAGCAGTGAATGGGGCGGGGCGGTCCAAGAGACCCAGTACTTC.

The rearrangement links TRBV5-1 to TRBJ2-5; TRBD1 aligns across 7 bases. This CDR3 is built from 16 residues. V was pared by 0 bases and J by 5 bases, with 10 bases of the junction left unmatched. Germline V gene sequence: CDR1 SGHRS, CDR2 YFSETQ. CDR3 region: CASSLGGSTGQETQYF. The CDR3 DNA reads as TGCGCCAGCAGCTTGGGGGGGTCGACAGGGCAGGAGACCCAGTACTTC.

J is TRBJ2-7 and V is TRBV5-6; D is uncertain. Germline CDR1 reads SGHDT; CDR2 reads YYEEEE. The CDR3 contains 11 residues. Deletions cut 4 bases from V and 4 bases from J, with 6 bases between. Here the CDR3 reads CASSRQYEQYF. As DNA, the CDR3 is TGTGCCAGCAGCCGCCAGTACGAGCAGTACTTC.

The chain couples TRBV18 to TRBJ2-7, with 7 bases lining up with TRBD1. Germline CDR1 and CDR2: KGHSH and LQKENI. The CDR3 is 13 amino acids. The J segment lost 4 bases and the V segment lost 6 bases, leaving 6 bases of the junction unmatched. CDR3 region: CASSRDRDYEQYF. The CDR3 nucleotides are TGTGCCAGCTCCCGGGACAGAGATTACGAGCAGTACTTC.

The chain uses TRBV5-4 and TRBJ1-2, with D possibly being TRBD1 (5 bases). The CDR3 has 13 residues. CDR1 SGHNT and CDR2 YYREEE come from the germline V gene (reference sequence). The germline V and J ends were trimmed by 5 bases and 8 bases, with 16 bases remaining between them. The CDR3 loop reads CASRPRGEAGYTF. CDR3 sequence (DNA): TGTGCCAGCAGGCCCCGGGGGGAGGCCGGCTACACCTTC.

This rearrangement joins TRBV30 to TRBJ2-7, with 8 bases fitting TRBD2. V shed 5 bases, J shed 5 bases, and the junction held 5 bases outside the gene matches. This CDR3 has 12 amino acids. Germline CDR1 and CDR2: GTSNPN and SVGIG (reference sequence). The CDR3 bases are TGTGCCTGGGGGAGCGGGGGTAACGAGCAGTACTTC. This gives the protein CAWGSGGNEQYF.

V is TRBV5-1 and J is TRBJ1-1; D may be TRBD1 (5 bases). Germline V lookup: CDR1 SGHRS, CDR2 YFSETQ. Trimming took off 4 bases at V and 6 bases at J, with 19 bases between the two ends. The CDR3 has 15 residues. CDR3 DNA sequence: TGCGCCAGCAGCCATGATTCAGGGCGGTGGTCTGAAGCTTTCTTT. Protein product: CASSHDSGRWSEAFF.

This chain links TRBV11-2 with TRBJ2-1, with D perhaps matching TRBD1 or TRBD2 (6 bases each). Germline CDR1 SGHAT, CDR2 FQNNGV. V was cut by 4 bases and J by 10 bases, with 26 bases left in between. The CDR3 sequence is 17 residues long. CDR3 protein: CASSSVGGPPLGTEQFF. The DNA of the CDR3 is TGTGCCAGCAGCTCAGTCGGGGGCCCGCCGTTGGGGACGGAGCAGTTCTTC.

This clone was seen a few times. The chain combines TRBV21-1 with TRBJ2-3. TRBV21-1 is a pseudogene locus. The CDR3 runs 16 residues. The CDR3 DNA follows: TGTGCCAGCAGCCCCGTTGACAGGGACTACACAGATACGCAGTATTTT. It codes for CASSPVDRDYTDTQYF.

The chain joins TRBV10-3 to TRBJ2-7; D unclear. The CDR3 consists of 12 residues. Germline values: CDR1 ENHRY, CDR2 SYGVKD. The V end was cut by 10 bases, the J end by 3 bases, with 13 bases between. The CDR3 region has the DNA TGTGCCACCACTTCGACCAACTACGAGCAGTACTTC. It specifies CATTSTNYEQYF.

The V and J genes are TRBV10-1 and TRBJ2-1, with D unresolved. The CDR3 extends over 13 amino acids. Germline V gene sequence: CDR1 WNHNN, CDR2 SYGVQD (reference sequence). Trimming pared 2 bases from V and 7 bases from J, leaving 9 bases between. CDR3 sequence reads: CASSETERNEQFF. CDR3 sequence (DNA): TGCGCCAGCAGTGAGACGGAGAGAAATGAGCAGTTCTTC.

Only one count was recorded for this clone. This chain connects TRBV6-1 to TRBJ1-2, with D unclear. CDR3 length: 14 residues. V was trimmed by 3 bases and J by 7 bases, leaving 15 bases between them. Germline V CDR1 and CDR2: MNHNS, SASEGT. Here the CDR3 reads CASSEMASLGGYTF. Here the CDR3 DNA reads TGTGCCAGCAGTGAGATGGCCTCACTCGGTGGCTACACCTTC.

This chain links TRBV30 with TRBJ2-7, with TRBD1 identical over 7 bases. Germline loops: CDR1 GTSNPN, CDR2 SVGIG (reference sequence). V gave up 3 bases and J gave up 3 bases; unmatched junction bases: 5. The CDR3 covers 13 residues. The CDR3 nucleotides are TGTGCCTGGAGCTCTAACAGGGGCTACGAGCAGTACTTC. This encodes CAWSSNRGYEQYF.

V gene TRBV2 combines with J gene TRBJ2-5; D gene uncertain. The CDR3 has 11 amino acids. Germline lookup yields CDR1 SNHLY and CDR2 FYNNEI. V shed 6 bases and J shed 2 bases, with 4 bases lying between them. CDR3 region: CASSAQETQYF. The CDR3 nucleotides are TGTGCCAGCAGCGCTCAAGAGACCCAGTACTTC.

The V and J genes are TRBV5-1 and TRBJ2-7; D uncertain. V lost 4 bases and J 1 base, leaving 9 bases between the germline ends. Germline loops: CDR1 SGHRS, CDR2 YFSETQ. The CDR3 covers 13 residues. The CDR3 nucleotides are TGCGCCAGCAGCCCGTTACGTTCCTACGAGCAGTACTTC. Its protein product is CASSPLRSYEQYF.

This sequence joins TRBV30 and TRBJ2-1; a weak D match, TRBD1 (6 bases). Per germline, CDR1 GTSNPN and CDR2 SVGIG (reference sequence). The CDR3 is made up of 15 amino acids. V was shortened by 5 bases and J by 5 bases, with 19 bases between the two germline ends. The CDR3 nucleotides read TGTGCCTGGCTAGTAACGACAGGATTTCACAATGAGCAGTTCTTC. The encoded protein is CAWLVTTGFHNEQFF. Full variable domain (remainder filled in from reference TRBV30 and TRBJ2-1): SQTIHQWPATLVQPVGSPLSLECTVEGTSNPNLYWYRQAAGRGLQLLFYSVGIGQISSEVPQNLSASRPQDRQFILSSKKLLLSDSGFYLCAWLVTTGFHNEQFFGPGTRLTVL.

The V gene is TRBV5-1, the J gene TRBJ2-1; a weak D match, TRBD1 (5 bases). The germline V and J ends were trimmed by 0 bases and 1 base, with 8 bases remaining between them. Germline V gene data show CDR1 as SGHRS and CDR2 as YFSETQ. The CDR3 extends over 15 amino acids. This chain's CDR3 is CASSLAQGSYNEQFF. The DNA of the CDR3 is TGCGCCAGCAGCTTGGCCCAGGGTTCCTACAATGAGCAGTTCTTC.

The CDR3 DNA sequence: TGTGCCAGCAGTCAATTCAACGGAAACACCATATATTTT. This codes for CASSQFNGNTIYF. The chain carries TRBV6-6 and TRBJ1-3; D unresolved. The CDR3 consists of 13 residues. Germline V gives CDR1 MNHNY, CDR2 SVGAGI (reference sequence). Trimming cost V 5 bases and J 4 bases, with 9 bases left between them.

V usage is TRBV2 and J usage is TRBJ2-5; D gene uncertain. The CDR3 is made up of 13 amino acids. Germline CDR1 SNHLY, CDR2 FYNNEI. V dropped 6 bases and J dropped 5 bases, with 13 bases sitting between them. CDR3 amino acids: CASSGSPRETQYF. CDR3 nucleotides: TGTGCCAGCAGCGGCTCCCCGAGGGAGACCCAGTACTTC.

CDR3 in DNA: TGTGCCACGAAAGAAAGCCCCCTTAACTATGGCTACACCTTC. As protein: CATKESPLNYGYTF. J is TRBJ1-2 and V is TRBV6-5, with unresolved D. V lost 10 bases and J 1 base, leaving 16 bases between the germline ends. Germline CDR1 MNHEY, CDR2 SVGAGI. The CDR3 covers 14 residues.

This clone has a handful of counts. The sample holds other DNA sequences that translate to the same CDR3. The rearrangement joins TRBV18 to TRBJ2-5; D uncertain. V was cut by 6 bases and J by 5 bases, with 7 bases left in between. This CDR3 is 11 amino acids long. The V gene's germline CDR1 is KGHSH and CDR2 LQKENI. The CDR3 sequence: CASSPRETQYF. CDR3 in DNA: TGTGCCAGCTCCCCGAGGGAGACCCAGTACTTC.

This rearrangement joins TRBV4-1 to TRBJ1-3; 7 bases align to TRBD1. V was clipped by 3 bases and J by 0 bases; unmatched bases: 5. CDR1 is MGHRA, CDR2 YSYEKL, per germline. The length of the CDR3 is 16 residues. CDR3 sequence reads: CASSHPRTGSGNTIYF. The DNA of the CDR3 is TGCGCCAGCAGCCATCCCCGGACAGGCTCTGGAAACACCATATATTTT.